The 5 T cell receptor beta chains presented below share a single source sample, sequenced in a study of naive and memory T cell subsets. Two oligonucleotides, mixed equimolar, formed the beta constant-region primer covering TRBC1 and TRBC2. TCRdb processed the UMI-ligation and nested PCR reads anew with MiXCR; each CDR3 protein has one entry. The sample has over 75,000 distinct CDR3 sequences; around 13% are singletons. Sequenced sample: central memory CD4+ T cells from blood. The receptors were gathered from a human donor in good health.

The gene calls are TRBV20-1 and TRBJ2-1; 12 nucleotides agree with TRBD2. This CDR3 has 21 amino acids. Germline CDR1 reads DFQATT; CDR2 reads SNEGSKA (reference sequence). V lost 1 base to trimming and J lost 7 bases; unmatched junction nucleotides: 23. The CDR3 spells CSARGRMDRGRLAGGPNEQFF. The CDR3 DNA is TGCAGTGCTAGAGGACGGATGGACAGGGGGAGGCTAGCGGGAGGGCCGAATGAGCAGTTCTTC.

This clonotype has at least ten counts. The chain employs TRBV6-6 and TRBJ2-7; 9 bases align to TRBD1. The CDR3 totals 16 residues. Germline lookup yields CDR1 MNHNY and CDR2 SVGAGI (reference sequence). V shed 6 bases and J 5 bases; nucleotides not matched to a gene: 14. The CDR3: CASRRRGQGSENEQYF. The CDR3 DNA sequence: TGTGCCAGCAGACGACGTGGACAGGGGAGTGAAAACGAGCAGTACTTC.

In nucleotides, the CDR3 is TGTGCCAGCACCGGTTTCACAGATACGCAGTATTTT. It yields the protein CASTGFTDTQYF. The chain couples TRBV28 to TRBJ2-3; D gene ambiguous. This CDR3 is 12 amino acids long. The germline V gene encodes CDR1 MDHEN and CDR2 SYDVKM. V lost 7 bases and J lost 2, with 7 bases in between.

This sequence joins TRBV5-4 and TRBJ2-3; tentative D call: TRBD2 (5 bases). The V gene lost 3 bases and the J gene lost 2 bases, with 13 bases spanning the gap. CDR3 length equals 15 residues. CDR1 and CDR2 (germline): SGHNT, YYREEE (reference sequence). The CDR3 here is CASSSAATTTDTQYF. CDR3 nucleotides: TGTGCCAGCAGCTCAGCGGCAACAACCACAGATACGCAGTATTTT.

This clonotype was seen more than once but under ten times. The chain is built from TRBV7-9 and TRBJ2-3; D tentatively reads TRBD1 or TRBD2 (5 bases each). The CDR3 has 14 amino acids. Trimming removed 4 bases at V and 0 bases at J, with 8 bases between. Germline V lookup: CDR1 SEHNR, CDR2 FQNEAQ (reference sequence). The CDR3 here is CASSYRDSTDTQYF. DNA for the CDR3: TGTGCCAGCAGCTACCGGGACAGCACAGATACGCAGTATTTT.